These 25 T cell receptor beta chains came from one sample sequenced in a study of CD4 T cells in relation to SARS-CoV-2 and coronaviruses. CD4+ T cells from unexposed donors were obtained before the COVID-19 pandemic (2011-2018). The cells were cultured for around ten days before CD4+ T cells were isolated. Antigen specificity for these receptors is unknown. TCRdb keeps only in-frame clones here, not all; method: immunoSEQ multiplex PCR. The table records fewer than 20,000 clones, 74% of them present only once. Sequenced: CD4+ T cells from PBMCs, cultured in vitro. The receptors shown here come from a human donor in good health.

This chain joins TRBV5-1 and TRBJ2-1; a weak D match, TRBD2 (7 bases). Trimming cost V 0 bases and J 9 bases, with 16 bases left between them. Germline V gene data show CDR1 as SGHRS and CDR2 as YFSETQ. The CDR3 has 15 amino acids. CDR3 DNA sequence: TGCGCCAGCAGCTTGGAAGCGACTAGCAGGGGTGAGCAGTTCTTC. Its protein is CASSLEATSRGEQFF.

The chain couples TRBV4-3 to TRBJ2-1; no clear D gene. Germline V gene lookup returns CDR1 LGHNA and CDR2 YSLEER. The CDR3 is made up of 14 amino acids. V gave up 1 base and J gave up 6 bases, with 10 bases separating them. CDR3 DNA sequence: TGCGCCAGCAGCCAAGTGGACCCCCCCAATGAGCAGTTCTTC. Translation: CASSQVDPPNEQFF.

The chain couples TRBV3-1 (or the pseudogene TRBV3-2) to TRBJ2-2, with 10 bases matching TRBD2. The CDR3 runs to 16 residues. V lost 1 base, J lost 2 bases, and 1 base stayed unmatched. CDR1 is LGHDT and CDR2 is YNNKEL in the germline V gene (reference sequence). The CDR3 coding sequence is TGTGCCAGCAGCCAAGCTAGCGGGGGTAACACCGGGGAGCTGTTTTTT. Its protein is CASSQASGGNTGELFF.

CDR3 region: CASSLYRGGTEAFF. Here the CDR3 DNA reads TGCGCCAGCAGCTTATACAGGGGGGGGACTGAAGCTTTCTTT. The chain joins TRBV5-1 to TRBJ1-1; the match to TRBD1 covers 8 bases. Germline trimming cut 2 bases from V and 5 bases from J; bases unmatched to any gene: 5. Germline V lookup: CDR1 SGHRS, CDR2 YFSETQ. The CDR3 has 14 residues.

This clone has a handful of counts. The CDR3 sequence: CASSGGAAPYGYTF. DNA of the CDR3: TGCGCCAGCAGCGGGGGGGCGGCACCATATGGCTACACCTTC. The chain is built from TRBV5-1 and TRBJ1-2; D perhaps matches TRBD1 (6 bases). This CDR3 is built from 14 residues. Germline-derived CDR1 and CDR2 are SGHRS and YFSETQ. Trimming removed 4 bases at V and 5 bases at J, with 15 bases between.

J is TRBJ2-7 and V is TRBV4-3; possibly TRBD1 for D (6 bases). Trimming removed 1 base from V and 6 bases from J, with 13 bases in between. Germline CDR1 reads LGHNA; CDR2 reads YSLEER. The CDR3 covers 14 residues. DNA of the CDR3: TGCGCCAGCAGCCAAGCCCACAGGGCCTCCGAGCAGTACTTC. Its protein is CASSQAHRASEQYF.

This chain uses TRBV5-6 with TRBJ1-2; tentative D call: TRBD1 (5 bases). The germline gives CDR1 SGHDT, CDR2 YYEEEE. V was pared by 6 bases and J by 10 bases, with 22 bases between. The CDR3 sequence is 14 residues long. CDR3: CASTPGGDGYPYTF. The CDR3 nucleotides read TGTGCCAGCACCCCGGGAGGGGACGGATACCCCTACACCTTC. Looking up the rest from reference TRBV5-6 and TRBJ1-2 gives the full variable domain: DAGVTQSPTHLIKTRGQQVTLRCSPKSGHDTVSWYQQALGQGPQFIFQYYEEEERQRGNFPDRFSGHQFPNYSSELNVNALLLGDSALYLCASTPGGDGYPYTFGSGTRLTVV.

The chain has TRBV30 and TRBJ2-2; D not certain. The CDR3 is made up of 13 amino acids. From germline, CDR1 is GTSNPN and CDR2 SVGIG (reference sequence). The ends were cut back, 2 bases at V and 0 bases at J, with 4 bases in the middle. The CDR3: CAWSFSNTGELFF. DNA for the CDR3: TGTGCCTGGAGTTTTTCGAACACCGGGGAGCTGTTTTTT.

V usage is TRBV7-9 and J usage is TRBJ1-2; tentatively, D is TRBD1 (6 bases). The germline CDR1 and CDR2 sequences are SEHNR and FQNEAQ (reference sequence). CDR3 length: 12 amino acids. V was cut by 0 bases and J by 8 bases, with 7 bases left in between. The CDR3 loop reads CASSLAGGGYTF. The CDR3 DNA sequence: TGTGCCAGCAGCTTAGCGGGGGGCGGCTACACCTTC. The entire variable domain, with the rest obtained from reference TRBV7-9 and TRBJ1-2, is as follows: DTGVSQNPRHKITKRGQNVTFRCDPISEHNRLYWYRQTLGQGPEFLTYFQNEAQLEKSRLLSDRFSAERPKGSFSTLEIQRTEQGDSAMYLCASSLAGGGYTFGSGTRLTVV.

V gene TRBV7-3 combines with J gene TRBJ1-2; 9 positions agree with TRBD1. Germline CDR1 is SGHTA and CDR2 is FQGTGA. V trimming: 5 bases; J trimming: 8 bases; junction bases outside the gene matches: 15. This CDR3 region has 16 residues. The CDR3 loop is CASSGTPGTGRGGYTF. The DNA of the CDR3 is TGTGCCAGCAGCGGAACCCCTGGGACAGGGCGAGGCGGCTACACCTTC. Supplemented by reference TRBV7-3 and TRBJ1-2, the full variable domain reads GAGVSQTPSNKVTEKGKYVELRCDPISGHTALYWYRQSLGQGPEFLIYFQGTGAADDSGLPNDRFFAVRPEGSVSTLKIQRTERGDSAVYLCASSGTPGTGRGGYTFGSGTRLTVV.

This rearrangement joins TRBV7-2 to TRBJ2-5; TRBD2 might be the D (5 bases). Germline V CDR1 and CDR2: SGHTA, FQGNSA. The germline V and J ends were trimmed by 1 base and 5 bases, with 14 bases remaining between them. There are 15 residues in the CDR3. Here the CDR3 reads CASSLGGRRGETQYF. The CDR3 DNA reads TGTGCCAGCAGCTTAGGAGGACGGAGAGGGGAGACCCAGTACTTC.

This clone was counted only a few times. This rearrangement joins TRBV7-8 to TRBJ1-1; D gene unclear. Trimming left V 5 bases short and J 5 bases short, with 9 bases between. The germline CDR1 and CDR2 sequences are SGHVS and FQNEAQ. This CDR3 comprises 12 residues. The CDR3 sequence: CASSQQKTEAFF. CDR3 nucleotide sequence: TGTGCCAGCAGCCAACAGAAGACTGAAGCTTTCTTT.

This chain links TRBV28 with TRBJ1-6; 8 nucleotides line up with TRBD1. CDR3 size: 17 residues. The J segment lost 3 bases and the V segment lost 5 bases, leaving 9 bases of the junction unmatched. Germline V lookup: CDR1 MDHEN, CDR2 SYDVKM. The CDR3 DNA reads TGTGCCAGCAGTCCCTTTGACAGGGGAAGCTATAATTCACCCCTCCACTTT. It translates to CASSPFDRGSYNSPLHF.

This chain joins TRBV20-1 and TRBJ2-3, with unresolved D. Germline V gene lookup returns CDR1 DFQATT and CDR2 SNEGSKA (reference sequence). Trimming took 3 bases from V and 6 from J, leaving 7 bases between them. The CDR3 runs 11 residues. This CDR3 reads CSASDLDTQYF. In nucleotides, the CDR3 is TGCAGTGCTAGTGACCTTGATACGCAGTATTTT.

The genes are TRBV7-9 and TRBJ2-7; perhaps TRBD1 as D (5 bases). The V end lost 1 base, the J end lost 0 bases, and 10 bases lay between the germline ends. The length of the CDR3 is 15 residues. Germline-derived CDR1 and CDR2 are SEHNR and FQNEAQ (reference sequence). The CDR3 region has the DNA TGTGCCAGCAGCTTAGGACAGATAGCCTCCTACGAGCAGTACTTC. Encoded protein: CASSLGQIASYEQYF.

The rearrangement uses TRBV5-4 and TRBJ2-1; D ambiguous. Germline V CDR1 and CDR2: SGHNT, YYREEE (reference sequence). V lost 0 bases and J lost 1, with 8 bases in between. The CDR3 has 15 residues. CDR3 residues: CASSLGTNSYNEQFF. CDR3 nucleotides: TGTGCCAGCAGCTTGGGAACGAATTCCTACAATGAGCAGTTCTTC.

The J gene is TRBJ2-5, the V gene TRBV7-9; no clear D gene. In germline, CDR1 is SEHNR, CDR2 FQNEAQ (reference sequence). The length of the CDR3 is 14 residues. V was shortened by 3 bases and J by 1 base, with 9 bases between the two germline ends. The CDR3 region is CASSFTLSQETQYF. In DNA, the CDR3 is TGTGCCAGCAGCTTCACCCTCTCCCAAGAGACCCAGTACTTC.

In DNA form, the CDR3 reads TGTGCCAGCAGCTTGGGTGTGGGGGTTACTGAAGCTTTCTTT. This gives the protein CASSLGVGVTEAFF. The V gene is TRBV5-5, the J gene TRBJ1-1; perhaps TRBD1 as D (5 bases). Trimming cost V 0 bases and J 5 bases, with 11 bases left between them. Germline lookup yields CDR1 SGHKS and CDR2 YYEKEE (reference sequence). CDR3 size: 14 residues.

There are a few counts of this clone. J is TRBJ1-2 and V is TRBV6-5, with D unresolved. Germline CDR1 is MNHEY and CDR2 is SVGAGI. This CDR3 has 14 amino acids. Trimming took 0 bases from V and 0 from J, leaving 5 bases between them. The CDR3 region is CASSYSISNYGYTF. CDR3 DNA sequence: TGTGCCAGCAGTTACTCGATTTCTAACTATGGCTACACCTTC.

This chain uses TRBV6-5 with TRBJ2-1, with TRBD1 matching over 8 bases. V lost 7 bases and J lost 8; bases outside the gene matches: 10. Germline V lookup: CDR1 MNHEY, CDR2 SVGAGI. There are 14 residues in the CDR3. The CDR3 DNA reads TGTGCCAGCAATTCGGGACAGGACCCACATGAGCAGTTCTTC. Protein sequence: CASNSGQDPHEQFF.

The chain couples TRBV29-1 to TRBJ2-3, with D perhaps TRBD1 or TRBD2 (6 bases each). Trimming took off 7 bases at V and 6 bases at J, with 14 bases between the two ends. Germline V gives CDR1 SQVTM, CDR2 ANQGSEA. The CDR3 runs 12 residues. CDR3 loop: CSGTKGGDTQYF. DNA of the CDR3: TGCAGCGGCACTAAAGGGGGGGATACGCAGTATTTT.

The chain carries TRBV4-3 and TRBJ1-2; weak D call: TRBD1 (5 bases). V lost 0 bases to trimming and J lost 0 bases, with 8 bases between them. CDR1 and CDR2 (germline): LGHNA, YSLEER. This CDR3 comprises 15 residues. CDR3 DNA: TGCGCCAGCAGCCAAGATCGGGGGACTAACTATGGCTACACCTTC. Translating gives CASSQDRGTNYGYTF.

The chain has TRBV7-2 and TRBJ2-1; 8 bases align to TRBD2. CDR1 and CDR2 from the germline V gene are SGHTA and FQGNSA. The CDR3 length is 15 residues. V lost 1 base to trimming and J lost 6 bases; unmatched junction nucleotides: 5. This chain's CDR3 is CASSLVGSGVNEQFF. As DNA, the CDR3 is TGTGCCAGCAGCTTAGTCGGTAGCGGGGTCAATGAGCAGTTCTTC.

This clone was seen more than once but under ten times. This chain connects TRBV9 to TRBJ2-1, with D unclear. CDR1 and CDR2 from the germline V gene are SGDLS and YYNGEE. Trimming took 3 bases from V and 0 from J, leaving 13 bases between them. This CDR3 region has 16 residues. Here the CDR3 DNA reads TGTGCCAGCAGCGCTCCCGGGCCGAGCTCCTACAATGAGCAGTTCTTC. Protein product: CASSAPGPSSYNEQFF.

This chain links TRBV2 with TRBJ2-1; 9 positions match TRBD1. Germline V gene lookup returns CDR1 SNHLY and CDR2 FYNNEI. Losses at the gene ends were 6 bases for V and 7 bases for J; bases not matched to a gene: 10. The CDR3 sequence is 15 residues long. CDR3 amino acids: CASSTGTGSFNEQFF. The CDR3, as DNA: TGTGCCAGCAGCACCGGGACAGGGAGCTTTAATGAGCAGTTCTTC.